A single sample is the source of the 32 T cell receptor beta chains below, sequenced in a study of cytomegalovirus exposure and HLA in healthy donors. Primers: 60 Vbeta forward and 13 Jbeta reverse. Clones were sequenced by immunoSEQ multiplex PCR, and TCRdb holds only the in-frame ones, with some missing. The sample holds under 300,000 clones; approximately 84% are singletons and the top ten take 2% to 2.5%. What was sequenced was PBMCs. All receptors come from a middle-aged woman in good health and CMV-seropositive.

A single count supports this clone. The chain couples TRBV5-1 to TRBJ2-7, with 9 nucleotides matching TRBD2. Germline CDR1 SGHRS, CDR2 YFSETQ. V was pared by 4 bases and J by 0 bases, with 2 bases of the junction left unmatched. This CDR3 has 14 amino acids. CDR3 sequence: CASSTTSGSYEQYF. The DNA for the CDR3 is TGCGCCAGCAGCACGACTAGCGGCTCCTACGAGCAGTACTTC.

The rearrangement links TRBV27 to TRBJ2-7, with D possibly matching TRBD1 (7 bases). Germline CDR1 and CDR2: MNHEY and SMNVEV (reference sequence). The CDR3 totals 14 residues. V gave up 5 bases and J gave up 3 bases, with 14 bases separating them. CDR3: CASSRRDRHYEQYF. In DNA form, the CDR3 reads TGTGCCAGCAGTCGGAGGGACAGACACTACGAGCAGTACTTC.

V usage is TRBV6-1 and J usage is TRBJ1-6; D gene unclear. This CDR3 contains 15 residues. Per the germline V gene, CDR1 is MNHNS and CDR2 is SASEGT. V gave up 4 bases and J gave up 7 bases, with 14 bases separating them. As DNA, the CDR3 is TGTGCCAGCAGTGGTGGCCTCAGGAACAATTCACCCCTCCACTTT. Translating it yields CASSGGLRNNSPLHF.

This chain uses TRBV7-3 with TRBJ2-3; TRBD2 matches 9 bases. V lost 5 bases and J lost 0; bases outside the gene matches: 3. The CDR3 covers 15 residues. CDR1 and CDR2 (germline): SGHTA, FQGTGA. CDR3 residues: CASSPLAGSTDTQYF. CDR3 DNA sequence: TGTGCCAGCAGCCCTCTAGCGGGAAGCACAGATACGCAGTATTTT.

This clone was detected only a few times. The rearrangement uses TRBV28 and TRBJ2-1, with a possible D match to TRBD2 (5 bases). CDR3 length: 19 amino acids. Germline V gene sequence: CDR1 MDHEN, CDR2 SYDVKM. With 2 bases removed from V and 3 bases from J, the gap between germline ends came to 23 bases. In DNA form, the CDR3 reads TGTGCCAGCAGTTTACACCAGGCTGGATCTAGCCCCTACTACAATGAGCAGTTCTTC. It is translated as CASSLHQAGSSPYYNEQFF.

CDR3 sequence reads: CACVARSSYNEQFF. The CDR3 coding sequence is TGTGCCTGCGTTGCTAGGAGCTCCTACAATGAGCAGTTCTTC. V usage is TRBV30 and J usage is TRBJ2-1; D remains ambiguous. The CDR3 loop spans 14 amino acids. Germline V gives CDR1 GTSNPN, CDR2 SVGIG (reference sequence). The ends were cut back, 6 bases at V and 0 bases at J, with 12 bases in the middle.

V and J are TRBV7-3 and TRBJ2-1, with D maybe TRBD1 (6 bases). The germline V and J ends were trimmed by 5 bases and 0 bases, with 11 bases remaining between them. Germline V gives CDR1 SGHTA, CDR2 FQGTGA. There are 15 residues in the CDR3. CDR3 in amino acids: CASSPQGYSYNEQFF. The CDR3 region has the DNA TGTGCCAGCAGCCCACAGGGCTACTCCTACAATGAGCAGTTCTTC.

V usage is TRBV19 and J usage is TRBJ1-2; D call uncertain. Trimming removed 5 bases at V and 2 bases at J, with 9 bases between. The length of the CDR3 is 13 residues. The V gene's germline CDR1 is LNHDA and CDR2 SQIVND (reference sequence). CDR3 protein: CASSEASNYGYTF. The CDR3 DNA reads as TGTGCCAGTAGTGAGGCGTCCAACTATGGCTACACCTTC. Full variable domain (missing parts from reference TRBV19 and TRBJ1-2): DGGITQSPKYLFRKEGQNVTLSCEQNLNHDAMYWYRQDPGQGLRLIYYSQIVNDFQKGDIAEGYSVSREKKESFPLTVTSAQKNPTAFYLCASSEASNYGYTFGSGTRLTVV.

The chain combines TRBV7-3 with TRBJ2-1; 7 nucleotides agree with TRBD2. CDR3 size: 12 residues. The trim removed 2 bases at V and 8 bases at J, leaving 0 bases unmatched. CDR1 SGHTA and CDR2 FQGTGA come from the germline V gene. Written as DNA, the CDR3 is TGTGCCAGCAGCTTAGGGGGGGATGAGCAGTTCTTC. Its protein product is CASSLGGDEQFF.

The chain carries TRBV19 and TRBJ1-4; 9 bases match TRBD1. Germline V gene lookup returns CDR1 LNHDA and CDR2 SQIVND (reference sequence). After removal of 5 bases from V and 4 bases from J, the junction contained 5 bases not matched to a gene. This CDR3 is 15 amino acids long. CDR3 sequence reads: CASSSQGAGNEKLFF. DNA for the CDR3: TGTGCCAGTAGTTCACAGGGGGCGGGTAATGAAAAACTGTTTTTT.

The chain is built from TRBV30 and TRBJ1-4; 7 positions agree with TRBD1. The CDR3 totals 14 residues. V gave up 5 bases and J gave up 0 bases; unmatched junction bases: 3. Germline loops: CDR1 GTSNPN, CDR2 SVGIG (reference sequence). CDR3 coding DNA: TGTGCCTGGGGGACAGTCCCAACTAATGAAAAACTGTTTTTT. Translating gives CAWGTVPTNEKLFF.

The J gene is TRBJ1-1, the V gene TRBV5-1; TRBD1 matches at 8 bases. Unmatched junction bases numbered 7, after V lost 2 bases and J lost 7 bases. The CDR3 contains 14 residues. The germline CDR1 and CDR2 sequences are SGHRS and YFSETQ. The CDR3 nucleotides read TGCGCCAGCAGCTTAATCCAGGGGGCTGGTGAAGCTTTCTTT. Amino acid sequence: CASSLIQGAGEAFF.

This sequence joins TRBV4-3 and TRBJ2-3; 12 positions match TRBD2. Germline CDR1 reads LGHNA; CDR2 reads YSLEER. The CDR3 is 19 residues long. With 0 bases clipped from V and 3 bases from J, the junction kept 10 bases outside the gene matches. The CDR3 DNA is TGCGCCAGCAGCCAAGAAATGGGGACTAGCGGGTGGAGGACAGATACGCAGTATTTT. Translating it yields CASSQEMGTSGWRTDTQYF.

This chain links TRBV16 with TRBJ1-1; 9 bases agree with TRBD1. The CDR3 is 15 amino acids. In germline, CDR1 is KGHSY, CDR2 FQNENV. The junction had 0 bases not matched to a gene; V was cut back by 0 bases and J by 1 base. DNA of the CDR3: TGTGCCAGCAGCCAATCGGGACAGGGGAACACTGAAGCTTTCTTT. Protein product: CASSQSGQGNTEAFF.

The CDR3 DNA is TGTGCCAGCAGTCCTGGCCAGGGTGACGAGCAGTACTTC. Translation gives CASSPGQGDEQYF. The V gene is TRBV27, the J gene TRBJ2-5; tentative D call: TRBD1 (5 bases). The J call could be wrong; TRBJ2-7 is a better fit for the DNA end. Germline V CDR1 and CDR2: MNHEY, SMNVEV (reference sequence). CDR3 length: 13 amino acids.

The chain joins TRBV28 to TRBJ1-2; 10 positions match TRBD1. The trim removed 7 bases at V and 8 bases at J, leaving 10 bases unmatched. CDR3 length: 14 amino acids. Germline-derived CDR1 and CDR2 are MDHEN and SYDVKM. CDR3 loop: CASKTGGVVYGYTF. CDR3 sequence (DNA): TGTGCCAGCAAGACAGGGGGCGTAGTTTACGGCTACACCTTC.

The chain links TRBV11-2 to TRBJ1-6, with 9 bases aligning to TRBD1. CDR1 and CDR2 (germline): SGHAT, FQNNGV. The CDR3 runs to 14 residues. V shed 4 bases and J 7 bases; nucleotides not matched to a gene: 2. CDR3 sequence (DNA): TGTGCCAGCAGCTCGGGACAGGGAAATTCACCCCTCCACTTT. It yields the protein CASSSGQGNSPLHF.

This clone was counted a single time. The chain recombines TRBV9 with TRBJ2-5; 11 bases align to TRBD2. CDR1 SGDLS and CDR2 YYNGEE come from the germline V gene. This CDR3 comprises 15 residues. Germline trimming cut 1 base from V and 4 bases from J; bases unmatched to any gene: 3. The CDR3 DNA sequence: TGTGCCAGCAGCGTAAGGGGGACTAGCGGAGAGACCCAGTACTTC. As protein: CASSVRGTSGETQYF.

The CDR3 DNA is TGTGCCAGCAGCTTGGTAGCGGACTCCTACAATGAGCAGTTCTTC. This codes for CASSLVADSYNEQFF. The V call is TRBV7-3, the J call TRBJ2-1; possible D gene TRBD2, 6 bases. The ends were cut back, 3 bases at V and 0 bases at J, with 9 bases in the middle. The CDR3 is 15 amino acids. CDR1 and CDR2 (germline): SGHTA, FQGTGA. Variable domain in full (rest from reference TRBV7-3 and TRBJ2-1): GAGVSQTPSNKVTEKGKYVELRCDPISGHTALYWYRQSLGQGPEFLIYFQGTGAADDSGLPNDRFFAVRPEGSVSTLKIQRTERGDSAVYLCASSLVADSYNEQFFGPGTRLTVL.

The V call is TRBV11-3, the J call TRBJ2-3, with no clear D. V gave up 5 bases and J gave up 0 bases, with 12 bases separating them. This CDR3 has 15 residues. The germline gives CDR1 SGHNT, CDR2 YENEEA. CDR3 nucleotide sequence: TGTGCCAGCAGCCCAGGTGTAAGAAGCACAGATACGCAGTATTTT. It is translated as CASSPGVRSTDTQYF.

V and J are TRBV30 and TRBJ2-3; TRBD1 matches at 7 bases. The CDR3 contains 11 residues. Germline-derived CDR1 and CDR2 are GTSNPN and SVGIG (reference sequence). V dropped 8 bases and J dropped 3; count of bases not matched to a gene: 2. CDR3 nucleotides: TGTGCCCAGGGGGAGACAGATACGCAGTATTTT. This codes for CAQGETDTQYF.

This rearrangement joins TRBV4-2 to TRBJ2-2; the D gene is possibly TRBD2 (6 bases). V lost 0 bases, J lost 5 bases, and 13 bases lay in between. The CDR3 totals 16 residues. CDR1 and CDR2 from the germline V gene are LGHNA and YNFKEQ. CDR3 DNA: TGTGCCAGCAGCCAAGATCGGGACTCTAGAACCGGGGAGCTGTTTTTT. Translation: CASSQDRDSRTGELFF.

With respect to this clone: Mismatch with germline at one junction end may stem from a read error. The chain is built from TRBV7-2 and TRBJ1-2, with unresolved D. CDR3 length: 12 residues. Germline CDR1 reads SGHTA; CDR2 reads FQGNSA. CDR3 protein: CASSLPTAQFSF. As DNA, the CDR3 is TGTGCCAGCAGCTTACCCACCGCACAGTTCTCCTTC.

This chain links TRBV11-3 with TRBJ2-7; 7 bases fit TRBD1. Germline V CDR1 and CDR2: SGHNT, YENEEA. The CDR3 is 14 amino acids. The V segment lost 7 bases and the J segment 7 bases; nucleotides outside the gene matches: 13. Here the CDR3 reads CASTPGDRRDEQYF. The CDR3 DNA reads as TGTGCCAGCACCCCCGGGGACAGACGTGATGAGCAGTACTTC.

The V gene is TRBV7-8, the J gene TRBJ2-2; 9 positions agree with TRBD2. Trimming at V came to 2 bases and at J to 7 bases, leaving 8 bases not matched to a gene. The CDR3 covers 16 residues. Germline V gene sequence: CDR1 SGHVS, CDR2 FQNEAQ. The CDR3 nucleotides are TGTGCCAGCAGCTTAATCGCTAGCGGGAATATCGGGGAGCTGTTTTTT. It encodes CASSLIASGNIGELFF.

V is TRBV28 and J is TRBJ2-5; D is uncertain. The germline CDR1 and CDR2 sequences are MDHEN and SYDVKM. V lost 6 bases and J 4 bases, leaving 15 bases between the germline ends. The CDR3 has 14 amino acids. CDR3: CASSLGTPRETQYF. CDR3 DNA: TGTGCCAGCAGCTTGGGCACCCCCCGAGAGACCCAGTACTTC.

The rearrangement uses TRBV19 and TRBJ2-1, with 10 bases identical to TRBD2. Per the germline V gene, CDR1 is LNHDA and CDR2 is SQIVND (reference sequence). With 5 bases clipped from V and 9 bases from J, the junction kept 10 bases outside the gene matches. This CDR3 contains 15 residues. As DNA, the CDR3 is TGTGCCAGTAGTGTGGGGGCTAGCGGGAGCACTGAGCAGTTCTTC. Protein product: CASSVGASGSTEQFF.

The V call is TRBV7-9, the J call TRBJ1-1; 7 bases are a match to TRBD1. CDR1 SEHNR and CDR2 FQNEAQ come from the germline V gene (reference sequence). Trimming at V came to 3 bases and at J to 0 bases, leaving 4 bases not matched to a gene. This CDR3 is 15 amino acids long. CDR3 sequence reads: CASSFLGGMNTEAFF. In DNA form, the CDR3 reads TGTGCCAGCAGCTTTTTAGGGGGCATGAACACTGAAGCTTTCTTT.

The chain is built from TRBV9 and TRBJ1-3; no clear D gene. V shed 1 base and J shed 3 bases, with 8 bases lying between them. Germline CDR1 and CDR2: SGDLS and YYNGEE. This CDR3 has 14 amino acids. CDR3 in amino acids: CASSVMGGGNTIYF. CDR3 in DNA: TGTGCCAGCAGCGTAATGGGAGGTGGAAACACCATATATTTT.

The rearrangement uses TRBV19 and TRBJ2-1, with D unresolved. Per the germline V gene, CDR1 is LNHDA and CDR2 is SQIVND (reference sequence). The CDR3 covers 14 residues. Trimming stripped 4 bases from V and 5 bases from J, with 12 bases between. The CDR3, as DNA: TGTGCCAGTAGTAGGCGGATACTTGACAATGAGCAGTTCTTC. Amino acid sequence: CASSRRILDNEQFF. Based on the CDR3 plus reference TRBV19 and TRBJ2-1, the full variable domain is DGGITQSPKYLFRKEGQNVTLSCEQNLNHDAMYWYRQDPGQGLRLIYYSQIVNDFQKGDIAEGYSVSREKKESFPLTVTSAQKNPTAFYLCASSRRILDNEQFFGPGTRLTVL.

This chain connects TRBV5-1 to TRBJ2-3; 13 nucleotides line up with TRBD2. Per the germline V gene, CDR1 is SGHRS and CDR2 is YFSETQ. V lost 7 bases and J lost 0; bases outside the gene matches: 2. The CDR3 is 15 amino acids. CDR3 protein: CASQLAGGSTDTQYF. In nucleotides, the CDR3 is TGCGCCAGCCAACTAGCGGGAGGGAGCACAGATACGCAGTATTTT. Together with reference TRBV5-1 and TRBJ2-3, the CDR3 gives the full variable domain: KAGVTQTPRYLIKTRGQQVTLSCSPISGHRSVSWYQQTPGQGLQFLFEYFSETQRNKGNFPGRFSGRQFSNSRSEMNVSTLELGDSALYLCASQLAGGSTDTQYFGPGTRLTVL.

About this clone itself: The junction differs from germline at one of its ends, possibly a read error. This chain links TRBV7-9 with TRBJ2-1; D is possibly TRBD1 (6 bases). This CDR3 has 16 amino acids. Per germline, CDR1 SEHNR and CDR2 FQNEAQ (reference sequence). The CDR3 protein is CSSSLGASPRGNEQFF. CDR3 nucleotide sequence: TGTTCCAGCAGCTTGGGGGCTAGCCCTAGAGGTAATGAGCAGTTCTTC.